This T cell receptor beta chain originates from a study of T cells in Graves' hyperthyroidism and ophthalmopathy. Findings and caveats of the study: The majority of expanded thyroid clonotypes above 0.001 also appeared in blood.

V lost 8 bases and J lost 0; bases outside the gene matches: 0. Germline CDR1 is MNHEY and CDR2 is SVGEGT. The CDR3 consists of 13 residues. From RNA transcripts, TCR beta CDR3 regions were amplified. Initially, a first-round RT-PCR of the TCR CDR3 employed the HTBI primer set. TCRdb independently ran MiXCR on the multiplex PCR reads; one entry per CDR3 protein. The data contain around 610,000 distinct CDR3 sequences, about 15% of them seen just once; the ten biggest clones take up approximately 4.3%. This clonotype has at least ten counts. Its matching antigen is unknown. The sample comprised blood. The TCR originated in a woman in her thirties or forties with Graves' ophthalmopathy. V and J are TRBV6-2 or TRBV6-3 and TRBJ2-2; 7 positions agree with TRBD1. The CDR3 protein is CASGTANTGELFF. The CDR3 DNA is TGTGCCAGCGGGACAGCGAACACCGGGGAGCTGTTTTTT.